One and the same sample provided the 5 T cell receptor beta chains below, sequenced in a study of post-analysis software for immune sequencing data. Tagging with unique molecular identifiers was a feature of the TCR beta cDNA libraries. Via MiXCR, TCRdb re-called the PCR reads, giving one row per CDR3 protein. The table lists hundreds of thousands of distinct CDR3 sequences, approximately 30% of them singletons, with around 0.56% in the top ten. Their recognized antigens are unknown. Overall study results and limits: Patients had higher frequencies than controls of five or six TRBV segments, including TRBV5-6, TRBV5-1 and TRBV20-1.

The sample consisted of blood. Receptors originate from a girl between 5 and 17 years old with multiple sclerosis.

A few counts support this clonotype. The chain couples TRBV7-2 to TRBJ2-1, with no clear D. This CDR3 has 15 amino acids. Trimming pared 2 bases from V and 6 bases from J, leaving 14 bases between. Germline values: CDR1 SGHTA, CDR2 FQGNSA. The CDR3 DNA sequence: TGTGCCAGCAGCTTACCCGCAATCCCTGGCAATGAGCAGTTCTTC. Translating gives CASSLPAIPGNEQFF.

This chain connects TRBV20-1 to TRBJ2-7; 14 bases agree with TRBD2. Germline CDR1 reads DFQATT; CDR2 reads SNEGSKA (reference sequence). The CDR3 consists of 14 residues. The ends lost 6 bases at V and 7 bases at J; junction bases unmatched: 8. The CDR3 here is CSAMTSGRVWEQYF. CDR3 sequence (DNA): TGCAGTGCGATGACTAGCGGGAGGGTATGGGAGCAGTACTTC.

With respect to this clonotype: The germline gene is not matched at one end of the junction; a read error may be the cause. The V call is TRBV28, the J call TRBJ1-2, with 11 bases that match TRBD1. From germline, CDR1 is MDHEN and CDR2 SYDVKM. This CDR3 spans 18 amino acids. The CDR3 spells CANSIPGQGVDSNYGYTF. DNA of the CDR3: TGTGCCAACAGTATCCCGGGACAGGGGGTTGATAGTAACTATGGCTACACCTTC.

This clonotype was observed a single time. Compared with germline, one end of the junction differs, possibly owing to a read error. V gene TRBV6-2 or TRBV6-3 combines with J gene TRBJ2-3; D uncertain. The V gene's germline CDR1 is MNHEY and CDR2 SVGEGT. This CDR3 has 15 amino acids. The CDR3 DNA reads TGTGCCGGCAGTTCGGGCGGAACTAGCACAGATACGCAGTATTTT. Protein sequence: CAGSSGGTSTDTQYF.

This chain uses TRBV6-1 with TRBJ1-5, with D tentatively TRBD1 (5 bases). The germline CDR1 and CDR2 sequences are MNHNS and SASEGT. The length of the CDR3 is 12 residues. The V gene lost 6 bases and the J gene lost 6 bases, with 9 bases spanning the gap. CDR3 sequence reads: CASRVGVQPQHF. The CDR3 DNA sequence: TGTGCCAGCAGGGTGGGGGTTCAGCCCCAGCATTTT.